The clone carrying this TCR beta chain showed up many times. Antigen unknown. Germline V lookup: CDR1 SGHRS, CDR2 YFSETQ. V shed 0 bases and J shed 5 bases, with 17 bases lying between them. The CDR3 is made up of 16 amino acids. This sample stems from a study of response to subunit inactivated influenza vaccine. General observations from the study: A suggestion made by the authors is that each seasonal influenza vaccination recruits few new T cells.

TCRdb processed the RT-PCR reads anew with MiXCR; each CDR3 protein has one entry. The table has 600,000 to 700,000 distinct CDR3 sequences, 12% to 15% seen once; the top ten hold less than 8.5%. Source: PBMCs from blood, taken around 14 days before vaccination. The sequence was collected from a man over 45 who received an inactivated influenza vaccine. This chain links TRBV5-1 with TRBJ2-5, with D tentatively TRBD2 (5 bases). The DNA of the CDR3 is TGCGCCAGCAGCTTGGTTTGGACTCAACAAGCGGAGACCCAGTACTTC. It yields the protein CASSLVWTQQAETQYF. The full variable domain, its missing parts supplied by reference TRBV5-1 and TRBJ2-5, is KAGVTQTPRYLIKTRGQQVTLSCSPISGHRSVSWYQQTPGQGLQFLFEYFSETQRNKGNFPGRFSGRQFSNSRSEMNVSTLELGDSALYLCASSLVWTQQAETQYFGPGTRLLVL.